This T cell receptor beta chain was sequenced in a study of T cell repertoires in cytomegalovirus infection. Study background: HLA-C-restricted CMV epitopes, recently identified, and well-studied HLA-B-restricted ones were used by the study. Based on public TCR beta signatures, there were indications of CMV infection and of a matching HLA type.

This clonotype was picked up a small number of times. Its antigen is not known. V lost 7 bases, J lost 4 bases, and 13 bases stayed unmatched. Germline values: CDR1 LNHDA, CDR2 SQIVND (reference sequence). The CDR3 is made up of 16 amino acids. TCRdb re-analysed the reads in MiXCR, keeping a single row per CDR3 protein. In the table there are some 320,000 distinct CDR3 sequences, 25% to 30% of which are singletons. The sequenced sample was cultured PBMCs, obtained from culture after CMV antigen stimulation. This clonotype was obtained from a human donor in good health (CMV status not recorded). Some clones in this sample may be carry-over from other donors' samples. The chain is built from TRBV19 and TRBJ1-2; TRBD1 matches 9 bases. The CDR3 is CASIPGQGSRSYGYTF. The CDR3 nucleotides read TGTGCCAGTATCCCGGGACAGGGATCGCGGAGCTATGGCTACACCTTC.